This TCR beta chain was sequenced during a study of T cell responses to AZD1222 COVID-19 vaccine. Assay used: immunoSEQ multiplex PCR; TCRdb lists only in-frame clones, some missing. This table holds 56,000 or so clones, 80% to 90% found once. V was shortened by 7 bases and J by 2 bases, with 13 bases between the two germline ends. CDR1 is SNHLY, CDR2 FYNNEI, per germline. The CDR3 consists of 14 residues. V and J are TRBV2 and TRBJ2-3, with no clear D. The starting material was peripheral blood, obtained on day 0 of AZD1222 vaccination. This clonotype was sampled from an adult in good health. CDR3 in DNA: TGTGCCAGCACCACTCACTTAGTCACAGATACGCAGTATTTT. Its translation: CASTTHLVTDTQYF.